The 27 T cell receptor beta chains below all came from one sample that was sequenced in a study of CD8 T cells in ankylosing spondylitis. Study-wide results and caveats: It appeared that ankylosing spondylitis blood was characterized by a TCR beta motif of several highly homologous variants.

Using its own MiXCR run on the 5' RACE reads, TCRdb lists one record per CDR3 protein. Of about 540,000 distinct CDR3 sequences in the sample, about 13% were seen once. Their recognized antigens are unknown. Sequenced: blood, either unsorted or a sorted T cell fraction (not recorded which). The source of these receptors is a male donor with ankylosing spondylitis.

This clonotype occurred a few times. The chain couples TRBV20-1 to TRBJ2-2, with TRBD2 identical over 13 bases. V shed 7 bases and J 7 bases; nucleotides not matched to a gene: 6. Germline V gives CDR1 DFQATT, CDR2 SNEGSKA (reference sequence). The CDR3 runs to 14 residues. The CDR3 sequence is CSGMGLAGIGELFF. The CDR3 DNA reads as TGCAGTGGAATGGGACTAGCGGGAATCGGGGAGCTGTTTTTT.

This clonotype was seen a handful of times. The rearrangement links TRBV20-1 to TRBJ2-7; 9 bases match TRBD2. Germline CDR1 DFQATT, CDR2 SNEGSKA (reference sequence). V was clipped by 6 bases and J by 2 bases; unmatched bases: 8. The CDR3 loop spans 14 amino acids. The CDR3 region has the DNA TGCAGTGCCCCGACTAGCGGAGGAACCTACGAGCAGTACTTC. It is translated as CSAPTSGGTYEQYF.

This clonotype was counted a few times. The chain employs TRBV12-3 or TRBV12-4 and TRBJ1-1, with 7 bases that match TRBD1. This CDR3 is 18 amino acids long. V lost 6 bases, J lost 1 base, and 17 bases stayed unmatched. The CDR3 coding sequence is TGTGCCAGCAGACCTTCCGGGACAGCCTTCTTCGGGAACACTGAAGCTTTCTTT. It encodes CASRPSGTAFFGNTEAFF.

CDR3 bases: TGCAGTGTCTACGGCCGGGACAGGGTGGGGATCACCTTC. Encoded protein: CSVYGRDRVGITF. V gene TRBV20-1 combines with J gene TRBJ1-2, with 9 positions matching TRBD1. V gave up 7 bases and J gave up 13 bases; unmatched junction bases: 16. The CDR3 covers 13 residues. Germline V gene lookup returns CDR1 DFQATT and CDR2 SNEGSKA (reference sequence).

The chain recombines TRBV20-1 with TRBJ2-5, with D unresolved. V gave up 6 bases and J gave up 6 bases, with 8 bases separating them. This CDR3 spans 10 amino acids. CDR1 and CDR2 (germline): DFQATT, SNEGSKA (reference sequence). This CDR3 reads CSAQEKTQYF. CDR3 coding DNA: TGCAGTGCCCAGGAAAAGACCCAGTACTTC.

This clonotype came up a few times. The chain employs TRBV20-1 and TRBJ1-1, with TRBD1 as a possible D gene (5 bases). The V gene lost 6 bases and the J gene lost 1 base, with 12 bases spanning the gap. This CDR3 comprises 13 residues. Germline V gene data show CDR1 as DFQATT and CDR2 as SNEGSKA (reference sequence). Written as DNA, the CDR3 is TGCAGTGCCCTGGGTGGGGGGAACACTGAAGCTTTCTTT. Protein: CSALGGGNTEAFF.

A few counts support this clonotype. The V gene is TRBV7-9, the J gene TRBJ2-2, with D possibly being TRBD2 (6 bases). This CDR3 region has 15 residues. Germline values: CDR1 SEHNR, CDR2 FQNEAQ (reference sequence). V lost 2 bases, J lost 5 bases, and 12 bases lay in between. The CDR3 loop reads CASSLHGSRTGELFF. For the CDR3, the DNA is TGTGCCAGCAGCTTACACGGGAGTCGGACCGGGGAGCTGTTTTTT.

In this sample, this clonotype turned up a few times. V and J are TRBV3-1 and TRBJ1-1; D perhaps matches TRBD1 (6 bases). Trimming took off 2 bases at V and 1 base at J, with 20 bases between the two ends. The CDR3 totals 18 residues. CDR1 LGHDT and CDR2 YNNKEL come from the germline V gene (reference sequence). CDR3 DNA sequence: TGTGCCAGCAGCCAAACCCCGGGGGGCGCTCACACGAACACTGAAGCTTTCTTT. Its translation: CASSQTPGGAHTNTEAFF.

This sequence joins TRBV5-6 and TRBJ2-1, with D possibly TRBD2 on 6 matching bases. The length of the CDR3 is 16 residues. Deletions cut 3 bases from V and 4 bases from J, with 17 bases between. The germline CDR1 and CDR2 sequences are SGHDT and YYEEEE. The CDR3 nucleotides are TGTGCCAGCAGCTCGCGGAGGGGCGAGAAATACAATGAGCAGTTCTTC. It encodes CASSSRRGEKYNEQFF.

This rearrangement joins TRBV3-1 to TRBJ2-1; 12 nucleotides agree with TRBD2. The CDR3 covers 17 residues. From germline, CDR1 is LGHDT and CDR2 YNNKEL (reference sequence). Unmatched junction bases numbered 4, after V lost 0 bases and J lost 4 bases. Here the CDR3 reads CASSQDRLAGGYNEQFF. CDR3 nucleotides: TGTGCCAGCAGCCAAGATAGGCTAGCGGGAGGGTACAATGAGCAGTTCTTC.

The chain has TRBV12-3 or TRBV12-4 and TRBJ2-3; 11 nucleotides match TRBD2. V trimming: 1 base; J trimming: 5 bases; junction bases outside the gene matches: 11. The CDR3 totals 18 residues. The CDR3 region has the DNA TGTGCCAGCAGTTTAGGAGGGGGTAGCGGGAGGGTTCAAGATACGCAGTATTTT. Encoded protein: CASSLGGGSGRVQDTQYF.

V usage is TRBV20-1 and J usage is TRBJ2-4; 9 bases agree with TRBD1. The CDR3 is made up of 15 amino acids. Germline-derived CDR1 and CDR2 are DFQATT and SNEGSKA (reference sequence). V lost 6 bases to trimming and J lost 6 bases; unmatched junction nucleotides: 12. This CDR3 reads CSALDRGESLNIQYF. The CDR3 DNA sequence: TGCAGTGCCCTCGACAGGGGGGAGTCTTTAAACATTCAGTACTTC.

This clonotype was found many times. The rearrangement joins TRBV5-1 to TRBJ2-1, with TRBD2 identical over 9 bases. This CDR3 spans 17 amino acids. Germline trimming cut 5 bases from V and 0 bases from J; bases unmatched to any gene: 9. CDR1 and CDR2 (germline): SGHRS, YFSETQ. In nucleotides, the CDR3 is TGCGCCAGCAGTCCCACCCTAGCGGGAAACTCCTACAATGAGCAGTTCTTC. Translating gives CASSPTLAGNSYNEQFF.

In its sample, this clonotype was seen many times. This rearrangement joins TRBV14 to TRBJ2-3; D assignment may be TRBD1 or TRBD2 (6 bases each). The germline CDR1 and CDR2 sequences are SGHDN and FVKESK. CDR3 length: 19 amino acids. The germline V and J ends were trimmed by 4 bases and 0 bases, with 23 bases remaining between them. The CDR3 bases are TGTGCCAGCAGCCCGAAAGACCTAGGGGGGAAGTTTAGCACAGATACGCAGTATTTT. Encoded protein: CASSPKDLGGKFSTDTQYF. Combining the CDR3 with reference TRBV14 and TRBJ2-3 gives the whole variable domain EAGVTQFPSHSVIEKGQTVTLRCDPISGHDNLYWYRRVMGKEIKFLLHFVKESKQDESGMPNNRFLAERTGGTYSTLKVQPAELEDSGVYFCASSPKDLGGKFSTDTQYFGPGTRLTVL.

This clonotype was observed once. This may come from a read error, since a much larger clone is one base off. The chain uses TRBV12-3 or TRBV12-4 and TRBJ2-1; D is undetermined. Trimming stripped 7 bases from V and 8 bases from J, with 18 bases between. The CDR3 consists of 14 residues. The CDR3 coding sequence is TGTGCCAGCATCCCGGTAGGGCCTGGGGATGAGCAGTTCTTC. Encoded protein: CASIPVGPGDEQFF.

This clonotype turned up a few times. In DNA form, the CDR3 reads TGTGCCAGCAGTAGCCCCGGGACGCAAGGTGGAGATACGCAGTATTTT. Its translation: CASSSPGTQGGDTQYF. The chain combines TRBV6-2 or TRBV6-3 with TRBJ2-3; D is possibly TRBD1 or TRBD2 (5 bases each). CDR1 and CDR2 (germline): MNHEY, SVGEGT. The V and J ends lost 5 bases and 5 bases respectively, with 20 bases between them. The CDR3 extends over 16 amino acids.

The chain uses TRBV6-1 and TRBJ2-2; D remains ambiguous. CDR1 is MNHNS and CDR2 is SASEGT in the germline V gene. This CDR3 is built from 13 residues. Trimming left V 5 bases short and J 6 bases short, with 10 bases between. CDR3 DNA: TGTGCCAGCAGTCGGGTCGGACCCGGGGAGCTGTTTTTT. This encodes CASSRVGPGELFF.

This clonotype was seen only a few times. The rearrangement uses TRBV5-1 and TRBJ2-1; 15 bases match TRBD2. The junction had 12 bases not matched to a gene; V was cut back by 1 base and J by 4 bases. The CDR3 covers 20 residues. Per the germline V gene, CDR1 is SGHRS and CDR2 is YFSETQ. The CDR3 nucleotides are TGCGCCAGCAGCTTGTGGGGACTAGCGGGAGGCCAACTTTTATACAATGAGCAGTTCTTC. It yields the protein CASSLWGLAGGQLLYNEQFF.

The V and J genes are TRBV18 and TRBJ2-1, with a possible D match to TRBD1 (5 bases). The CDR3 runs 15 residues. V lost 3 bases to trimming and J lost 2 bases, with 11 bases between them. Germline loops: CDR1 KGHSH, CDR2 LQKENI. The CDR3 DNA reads TGTGCCAGCTCACCGCGCAGGGCGACCTACAATGAGCAGTTCTTC. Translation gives CASSPRRATYNEQFF.

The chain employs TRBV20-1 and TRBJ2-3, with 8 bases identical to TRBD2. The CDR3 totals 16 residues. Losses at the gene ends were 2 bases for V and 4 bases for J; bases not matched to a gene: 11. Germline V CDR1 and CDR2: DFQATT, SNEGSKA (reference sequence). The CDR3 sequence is CSARLGLALGADTQYF. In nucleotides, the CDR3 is TGCAGTGCTAGACTTGGACTAGCCCTAGGAGCAGATACGCAGTATTTT.

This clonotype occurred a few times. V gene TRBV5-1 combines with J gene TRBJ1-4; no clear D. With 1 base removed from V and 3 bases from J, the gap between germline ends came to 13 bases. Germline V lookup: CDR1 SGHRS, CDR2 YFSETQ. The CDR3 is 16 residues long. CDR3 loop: CASSLLSNGANEKLFF. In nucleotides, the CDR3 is TGCGCCAGCAGCTTGTTATCGAACGGGGCTAATGAAAAACTGTTTTTT.

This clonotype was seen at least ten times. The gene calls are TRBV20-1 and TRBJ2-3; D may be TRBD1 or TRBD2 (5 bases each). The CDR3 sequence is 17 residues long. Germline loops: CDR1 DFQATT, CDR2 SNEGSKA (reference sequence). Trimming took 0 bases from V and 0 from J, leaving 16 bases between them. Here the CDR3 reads CSARERGGSPSTDTQYF. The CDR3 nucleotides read TGCAGTGCTAGAGAACGGGGCGGATCTCCTAGCACAGATACGCAGTATTTT.

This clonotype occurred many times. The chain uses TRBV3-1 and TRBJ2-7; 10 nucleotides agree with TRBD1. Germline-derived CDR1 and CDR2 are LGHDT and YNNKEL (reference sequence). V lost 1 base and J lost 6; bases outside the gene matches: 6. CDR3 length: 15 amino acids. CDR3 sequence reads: CASSQVGQGSGEQYF. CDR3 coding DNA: TGTGCCAGCAGCCAAGTGGGACAGGGGAGCGGCGAGCAGTACTTC.

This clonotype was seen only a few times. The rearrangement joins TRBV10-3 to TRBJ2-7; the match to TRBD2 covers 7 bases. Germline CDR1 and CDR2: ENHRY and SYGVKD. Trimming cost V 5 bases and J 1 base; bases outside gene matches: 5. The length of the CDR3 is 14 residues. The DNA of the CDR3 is TGTGCCATCAGTCGAGCGGGACCTTCCTACGAGCAGTACTTC. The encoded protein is CAISRAGPSYEQYF.

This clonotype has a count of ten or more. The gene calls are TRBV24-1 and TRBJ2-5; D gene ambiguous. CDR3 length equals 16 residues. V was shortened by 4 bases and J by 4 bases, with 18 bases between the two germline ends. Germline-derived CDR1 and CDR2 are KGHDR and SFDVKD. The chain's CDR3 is CATSEPDGRAGETQYF. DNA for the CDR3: TGTGCCACCAGTGAGCCCGACGGACGGGCCGGAGAGACCCAGTACTTC.

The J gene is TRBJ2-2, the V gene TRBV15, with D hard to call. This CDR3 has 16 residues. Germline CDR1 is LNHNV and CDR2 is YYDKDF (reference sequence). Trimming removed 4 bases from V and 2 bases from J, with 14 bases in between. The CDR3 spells CATSIAWQINTGELFF. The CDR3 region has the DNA TGTGCCACCAGCATTGCTTGGCAGATAAACACCGGGGAGCTGTTTTTT.

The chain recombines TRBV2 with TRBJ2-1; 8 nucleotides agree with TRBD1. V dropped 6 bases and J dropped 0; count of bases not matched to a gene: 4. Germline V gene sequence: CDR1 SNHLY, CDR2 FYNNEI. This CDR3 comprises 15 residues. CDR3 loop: CASSGDRGSYNEQFF. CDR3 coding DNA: TGTGCCAGCAGCGGCGACAGGGGCTCCTACAATGAGCAGTTCTTC.